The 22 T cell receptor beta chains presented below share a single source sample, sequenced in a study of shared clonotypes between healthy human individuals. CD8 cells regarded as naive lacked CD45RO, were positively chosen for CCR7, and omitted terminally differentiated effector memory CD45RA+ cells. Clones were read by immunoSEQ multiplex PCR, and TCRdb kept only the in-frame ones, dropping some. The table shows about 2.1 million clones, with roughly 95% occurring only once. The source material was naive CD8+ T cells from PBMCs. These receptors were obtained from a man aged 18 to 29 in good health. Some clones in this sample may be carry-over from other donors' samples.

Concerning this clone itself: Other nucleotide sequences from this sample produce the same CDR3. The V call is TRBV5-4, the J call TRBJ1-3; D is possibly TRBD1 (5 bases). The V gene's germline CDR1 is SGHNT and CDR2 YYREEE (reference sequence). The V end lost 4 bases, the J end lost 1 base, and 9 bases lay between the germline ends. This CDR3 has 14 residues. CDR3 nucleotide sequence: TGTGCCAGCAGCCTAGACAGATCTGGAAACACCATATATTTT. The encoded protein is CASSLDRSGNTIYF.

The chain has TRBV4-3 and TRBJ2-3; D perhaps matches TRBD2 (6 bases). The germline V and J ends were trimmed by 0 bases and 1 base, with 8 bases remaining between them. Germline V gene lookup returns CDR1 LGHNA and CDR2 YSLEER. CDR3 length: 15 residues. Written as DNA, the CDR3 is TGCGCCAGCAGCCAAGAGACTAGGGGCACAGATACGCAGTATTTT. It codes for CASSQETRGTDTQYF.

The CDR3 sequence: CASSLAGIPLSFYNEQFF. The CDR3, as DNA: TGTGCCAGCAGCTTAGCCGGGATACCCTTGAGTTTTTACAATGAGCAGTTCTTC. V gene TRBV7-9 combines with J gene TRBJ2-1; possibly TRBD2 for D (5 bases). Germline CDR1 and CDR2: SEHNR and FQNEAQ (reference sequence). This CDR3 has 18 amino acids. The V gene lost 0 bases and the J gene lost 4 bases, with 19 bases spanning the gap.

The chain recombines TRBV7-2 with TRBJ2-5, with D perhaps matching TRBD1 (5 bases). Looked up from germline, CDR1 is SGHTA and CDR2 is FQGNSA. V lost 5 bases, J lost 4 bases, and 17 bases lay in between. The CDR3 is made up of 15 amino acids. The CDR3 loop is CASSPRTSWGETQYF. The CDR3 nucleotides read TGTGCCAGCAGCCCAAGGACATCCTGGGGAGAGACCCAGTACTTC.

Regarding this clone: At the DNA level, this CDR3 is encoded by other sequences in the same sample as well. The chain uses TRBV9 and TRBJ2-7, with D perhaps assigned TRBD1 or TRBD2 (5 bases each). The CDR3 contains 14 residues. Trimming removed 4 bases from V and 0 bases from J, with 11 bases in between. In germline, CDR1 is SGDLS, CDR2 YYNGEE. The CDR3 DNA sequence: TGTGCCAGCAGCCCCGGGACGAGCTCCTACGAGCAGTACTTC. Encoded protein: CASSPGTSSYEQYF.

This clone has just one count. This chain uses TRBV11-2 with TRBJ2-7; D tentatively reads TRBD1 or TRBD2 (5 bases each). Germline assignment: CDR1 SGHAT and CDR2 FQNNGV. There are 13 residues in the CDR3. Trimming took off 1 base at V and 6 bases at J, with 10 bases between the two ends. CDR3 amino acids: CASSLVVGTEQYF. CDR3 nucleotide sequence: TGTGCCAGCAGCTTAGTGGTAGGGACCGAGCAGTACTTC.

As DNA, the CDR3 is TGCGCCAGCAGCCAGGGCAACTGGACGAGCAATCAGCCCCAGCATTTT. This codes for CASSQGNWTSNQPQHF. This chain links TRBV4-3 with TRBJ1-5; D gene ambiguous. The ends were cut back, 3 bases at V and 1 base at J, with 13 bases in the middle. Looked up from germline, CDR1 is LGHNA and CDR2 is YSLEER. CDR3 length: 16 amino acids.

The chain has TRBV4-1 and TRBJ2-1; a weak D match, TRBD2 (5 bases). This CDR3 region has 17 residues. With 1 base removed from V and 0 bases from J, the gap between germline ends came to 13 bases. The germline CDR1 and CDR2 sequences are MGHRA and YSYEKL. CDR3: CASSQAMSGPSYNEQFF. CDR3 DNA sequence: TGCGCCAGCAGCCAAGCCATGAGCGGACCCTCCTACAATGAGCAGTTCTTC.

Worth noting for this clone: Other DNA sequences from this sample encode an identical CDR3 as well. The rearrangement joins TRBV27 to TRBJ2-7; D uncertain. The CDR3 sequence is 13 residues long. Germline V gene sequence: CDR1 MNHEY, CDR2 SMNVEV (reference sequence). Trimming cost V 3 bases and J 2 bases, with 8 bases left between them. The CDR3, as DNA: TGTGCCAGCAGTTTGTCTGCGACCTACGAGCAGTACTTC. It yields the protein CASSLSATYEQYF.

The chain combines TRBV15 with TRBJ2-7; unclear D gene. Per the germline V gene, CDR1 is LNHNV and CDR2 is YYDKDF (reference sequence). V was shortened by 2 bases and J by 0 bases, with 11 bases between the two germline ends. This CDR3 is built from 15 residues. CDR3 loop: CATSRRPTASYEQYF. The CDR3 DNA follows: TGTGCCACCAGCAGACGTCCGACGGCCTCCTACGAGCAGTACTTC.

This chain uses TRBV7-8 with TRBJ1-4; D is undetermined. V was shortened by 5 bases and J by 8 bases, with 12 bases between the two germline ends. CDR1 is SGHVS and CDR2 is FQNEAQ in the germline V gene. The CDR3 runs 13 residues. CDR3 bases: TGTGCCAGCAGCGTCGACGGGTTGGAAAAACTGTTTTTT. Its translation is CASSVDGLEKLFF.

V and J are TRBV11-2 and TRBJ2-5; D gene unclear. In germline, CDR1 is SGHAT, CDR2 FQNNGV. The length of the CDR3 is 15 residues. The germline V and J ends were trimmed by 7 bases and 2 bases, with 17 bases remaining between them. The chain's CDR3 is CASKGVFGWQETQYF. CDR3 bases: TGTGCCAGCAAGGGCGTATTCGGGTGGCAAGAGACCCAGTACTTC.

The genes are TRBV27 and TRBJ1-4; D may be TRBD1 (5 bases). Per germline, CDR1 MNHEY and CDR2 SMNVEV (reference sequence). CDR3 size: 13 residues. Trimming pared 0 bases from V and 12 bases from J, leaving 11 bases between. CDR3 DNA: TGTGCCAGCAGTTTATCTCGACAGTCGGAACTGTTTTTT. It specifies CASSLSRQSELFF. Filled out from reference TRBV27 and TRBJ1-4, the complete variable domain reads EAQVTQNPRYLITVTGKKLTVTCSQNMNHEYMSWYRQDPGLGLRQIYYSMNVEVTDKGDVPEGYKVSRKEKRNFPLILESPSPNQTSLYFCASSLSRQSELFFGSGTQLSVL.

The DNA of the CDR3 is TGTGCCAGCAGCGTAGGTGGCAGGGCTAGCAATCAGCCCCAGCATTTT. Translation: CASSVGGRASNQPQHF. This chain connects TRBV9 to TRBJ1-5; TRBD1 might be the D (5 bases). Looked up from germline, CDR1 is SGDLS and CDR2 is YYNGEE. V lost 0 bases to trimming and J lost 0 bases, with 10 bases between them. This CDR3 has 16 amino acids.

CDR3 nucleotide sequence: TGTGCCAGCAGCCCGCACTCCGGGGACTGGGGGTCTAATGGCTACACCTTC. It specifies CASSPHSGDWGSNGYTF. V is TRBV7-2 and J is TRBJ1-2, with D perhaps matching TRBD1 (5 bases). V dropped 5 bases and J dropped 6 bases, with 25 bases sitting between them. CDR1 is SGHTA and CDR2 is FQGNSA in the germline V gene. The CDR3 length is 17 residues.

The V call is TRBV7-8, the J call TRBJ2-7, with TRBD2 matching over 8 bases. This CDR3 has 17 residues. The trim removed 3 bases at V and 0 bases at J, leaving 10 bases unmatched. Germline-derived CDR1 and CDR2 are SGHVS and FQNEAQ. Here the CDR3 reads CASSFGFSGTSSYEQYF. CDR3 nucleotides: TGTGCCAGCAGCTTCGGCTTTAGCGGGACCAGCTCCTACGAGCAGTACTTC.

CDR3 region: CASSLRSGGYYEQYF. CDR3 nucleotide sequence: TGCGCCAGCAGCTTGAGGTCAGGGGGTTATTACGAGCAGTACTTC. The chain recombines TRBV5-1 with TRBJ2-7; 7 nucleotides match TRBD1. The germline CDR1 and CDR2 sequences are SGHRS and YFSETQ. The CDR3 spans 15 residues. The V segment lost 1 base and the J segment 4 bases; nucleotides outside the gene matches: 8.

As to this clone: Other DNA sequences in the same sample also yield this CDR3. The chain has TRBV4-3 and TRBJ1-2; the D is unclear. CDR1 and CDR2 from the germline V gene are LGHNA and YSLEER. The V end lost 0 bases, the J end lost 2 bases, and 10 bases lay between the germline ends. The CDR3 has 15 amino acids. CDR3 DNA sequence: TGCGCCAGCAGCCAAGACAGGAGAACAAACTATGGCTACACCTTC. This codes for CASSQDRRTNYGYTF.

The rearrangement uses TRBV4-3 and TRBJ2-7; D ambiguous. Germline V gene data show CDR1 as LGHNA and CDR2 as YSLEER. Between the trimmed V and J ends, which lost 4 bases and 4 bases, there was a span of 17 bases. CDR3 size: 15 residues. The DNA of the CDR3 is TGCGCCAGCAGCCTAAGGAGCGATGCAACATACGAGCAGTACTTC. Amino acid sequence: CASSLRSDATYEQYF.

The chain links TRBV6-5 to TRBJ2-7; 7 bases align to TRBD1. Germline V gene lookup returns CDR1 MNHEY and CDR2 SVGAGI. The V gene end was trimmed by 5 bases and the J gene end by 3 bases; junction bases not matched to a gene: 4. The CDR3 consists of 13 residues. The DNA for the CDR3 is TGTGCCAGCAGTCAGGGGACAGTCTACGAGCAGTACTTC. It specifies CASSQGTVYEQYF.

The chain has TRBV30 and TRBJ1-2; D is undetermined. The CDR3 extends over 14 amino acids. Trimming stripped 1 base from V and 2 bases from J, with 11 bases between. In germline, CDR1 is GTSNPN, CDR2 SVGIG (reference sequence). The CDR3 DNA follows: TGTGCCTGGAGTGGGCTTATCGGGAACTATGGCTACACCTTC. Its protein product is CAWSGLIGNYGYTF.

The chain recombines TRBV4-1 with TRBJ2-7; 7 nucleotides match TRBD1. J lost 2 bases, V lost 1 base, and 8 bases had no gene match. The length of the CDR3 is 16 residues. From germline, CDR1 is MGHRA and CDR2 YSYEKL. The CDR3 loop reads CASSQAVTGVAYEQYF. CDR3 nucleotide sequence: TGCGCCAGCAGCCAAGCAGTAACAGGGGTCGCCTACGAGCAGTACTTC.